This paragraph covers one TCR beta chain sequence. Its matching antigen is unknown. V shed 2 bases and J 1 base; nucleotides not matched to a gene: 0. CDR1 and CDR2 from the germline V gene are SGHNT and YYREEE (reference sequence). CDR3 length: 14 amino acids. This sample was included in a study of identifying expanded T cells in peripheral blood. Study-level results: About 1.2 clones differed between technical replicates, versus approximately 17 and 20 over time. Across healthy donors, higher total template counts meant significantly greater roughly 2-week count variance.

Collection occurred without any documented infections or immune events in donors. Sequencing was performed with immunoSEQ multiplex PCR; in TCRdb, only in-frame clones are kept and a portion is missing. The data show roughly 96,000 clones, with 88% seen just once and under 6.5% held by the top ten. The source is a person aged 18 to 70 in good health. The J gene is TRBJ2-7, the V gene TRBV5-4, with 10 bases aligning to TRBD2. Sequencing was performed on blood. The CDR3 spells CASSLAGGSYEQYF. The CDR3 DNA reads as TGTGCCAGCAGCTTAGCGGGAGGGTCCTACGAGCAGTACTTC.